The 25 T cell receptor beta chains listed next were all sequenced from one sample in a study of blood T cell repertoires in COVID-19. Sequenced by immunoSEQ multiplex PCR; TCRdb stores in-frame clones only, minus some. The table has around 100,000 clones, around four fifths seen once; the top ten hold approximately 29%. The specimen sequenced was peripheral blood. The receptors come from a man in his sixties or seventies with active or convalescent COVID-19.

The table lists this clone with a few counts. V is TRBV5-6 and J is TRBJ2-1, with D possibly being TRBD2 (6 bases). Germline CDR1 is SGHDT and CDR2 is YYEEEE. V was shortened by 1 base and J by 0 bases, with 20 bases between the two germline ends. This CDR3 has 19 residues. The CDR3 loop is CASSLWRGLSRSSYNEQFF. For the CDR3, the DNA is TGTGCCAGCAGCTTGTGGCGGGGTTTGTCCAGGAGCTCCTACAATGAGCAGTTCTTC.

In this sample, this clone turned up once. The V gene is TRBV6-1, the J gene TRBJ1-3; the D is unclear. The V and J ends lost 7 bases and 4 bases respectively, with 5 bases between them. The CDR3 runs to 11 residues. The V gene's germline CDR1 is MNHNS and CDR2 SASEGT. Written as DNA, the CDR3 is TGTGCCAGCAATATGGGAAACACCATATATTTT. This sequence encodes CASNMGNTIYF.

The chain links TRBV10-3 to TRBJ2-7; 9 bases map to TRBD1. In germline, CDR1 is ENHRY, CDR2 SYGVKD. This CDR3 region has 13 residues. J was trimmed by 5 bases and V by 6 bases; bases with no gene match: 5. The CDR3 sequence: CAIRETGGHEQYF. The CDR3 region has the DNA TGTGCCATCAGAGAGACAGGGGGACACGAGCAGTACTTC.

The J gene is TRBJ2-5, the V gene TRBV5-1; D might be TRBD1 (6 bases). The germline gives CDR1 SGHRS, CDR2 YFSETQ. The V and J ends lost 6 bases and 2 bases respectively, with 11 bases between them. The CDR3 loop spans 13 amino acids. The CDR3 reads CASTPRGQETQYF. CDR3 DNA sequence: TGCGCCAGCACCCCCAGGGGTCAAGAGACCCAGTACTTC.

The chain has TRBV4-3 and TRBJ2-1; D may be TRBD1 (5 bases). Looked up from germline, CDR1 is LGHNA and CDR2 is YSLEER. Trimming shortened V by 0 bases and J by 2 bases, and 11 bases separated the two germline ends. The CDR3 totals 16 residues. The CDR3 DNA sequence: TGCGCCAGCAGCCAAGACGGGCAGGGCCCCTACAATGAGCAGTTCTTC. Amino acid sequence: CASSQDGQGPYNEQFF.

The chain employs TRBV6-1 and TRBJ1-6; the D gene is possibly TRBD1 (6 bases). V was pared by 2 bases and J by 8 bases, with 16 bases between. The CDR3 runs to 16 residues. In germline, CDR1 is MNHNS, CDR2 SASEGT. CDR3 DNA sequence: TGTGCCAGCAGTGAAACAGGGATCCCTTTTGATTCACCCCTCCACTTT. It yields the protein CASSETGIPFDSPLHF.

This chain joins TRBV29-1 and TRBJ1-2; 8 bases line up with TRBD1. Germline loops: CDR1 SQVTM, CDR2 ANQGSEA. V was clipped by 5 bases and J by 8 bases; unmatched bases: 4. This CDR3 is 11 amino acids long. The CDR3 DNA reads TGCAGCGTTAACAGGGGGGGCGGCTACACCTTC. Translated, it gives CSVNRGGGYTF.

This clone was counted a single time. The CDR3 bases are TGCGCCAGCAGCCAATCCGGAGGCGGCGGGGATACGCAGTATTTT. It codes for CASSQSGGGGDTQYF. The V call is TRBV4-1, the J call TRBJ2-3; weak D call: TRBD2 (5 bases). The germline V and J ends were trimmed by 2 bases and 6 bases, with 15 bases remaining between them. This CDR3 contains 15 residues. From germline, CDR1 is MGHRA and CDR2 YSYEKL.

The chain has TRBV3-1 (or the pseudogene TRBV3-2) and TRBJ2-7, with D unresolved. Germline lookup yields CDR1 LGHDT and CDR2 YNNKEL (reference sequence). The V end lost 4 bases, the J end lost 4 bases, and 11 bases lay between the germline ends. The CDR3 loop spans 13 amino acids. The CDR3 sequence is CASSRQAGYEQYF. CDR3 nucleotides: TGTGCCAGCAGCCGCCAGGCTGGTTACGAGCAGTACTTC.

In its sample, this clone was seen a few times. The genes are TRBV5-5 and TRBJ2-2, with 7 bases matching TRBD2. Per germline, CDR1 SGHKS and CDR2 YYEKEE (reference sequence). V lost 7 bases to trimming and J lost 11 bases; unmatched junction nucleotides: 5. This CDR3 is 11 amino acids long. CDR3 in DNA: TGTGCCAGCTGGGGGGGTTTCGAGCTGTTTTTT. This encodes CASWGGFELFF.

The chain recombines TRBV6-5 with TRBJ2-1, with D unclear. Trimming pared 1 base from V and 0 bases from J, leaving 10 bases between. The CDR3 has 16 amino acids. Germline-derived CDR1 and CDR2 are MNHEY and SVGAGI. The CDR3 region is CASSYWRKSSYNEQFF. In DNA, the CDR3 is TGTGCCAGCAGTTACTGGCGGAAGAGCTCCTACAATGAGCAGTTCTTC.

The chain employs TRBV19 and TRBJ1-2; no firm D call. In germline, CDR1 is LNHDA, CDR2 SQIVND (reference sequence). V lost 3 bases and J 8 bases, leaving 16 bases between the germline ends. CDR3 length: 14 residues. In nucleotides, the CDR3 is TGTGCCAGTAGTATTCGCCCAACAGCGGGAGGCTACACCTTC. As protein: CASSIRPTAGGYTF. The full variable domain, its missing parts supplied by reference TRBV19 and TRBJ1-2, is DGGITQSPKYLFRKEGQNVTLSCEQNLNHDAMYWYRQDPGQGLRLIYYSQIVNDFQKGDIAEGYSVSREKKESFPLTVTSAQKNPTAFYLCASSIRPTAGGYTFGSGTRLTVV.

This clone was seen more than once but under ten times. This rearrangement joins TRBV21-1 to TRBJ2-1; no DNA check was done on the table's D call, TRBD1. TRBV21-1 represents a pseudogene. The CDR3 is made up of 15 amino acids. The chain's CDR3 is CASSRSGERYNEQFF. The CDR3 DNA follows: TGTGCCAGCAGCAGGTCAGGGGAACGGTACAATGAGCAGTTCTTC.

The gene calls are TRBV6-5 and TRBJ1-4; D perhaps matches TRBD1 (5 bases). This CDR3 is built from 14 residues. The germline CDR1 and CDR2 sequences are MNHEY and SVGAGI. V dropped 8 bases and J dropped 7 bases, with 17 bases sitting between them. The CDR3 sequence: CASGSKGMGEKLFF. CDR3 DNA sequence: TGTGCCAGCGGATCCAAGGGGATGGGTGAAAAACTGTTTTTT.

V usage is TRBV6-6 and J usage is TRBJ1-2, with a possible D match to TRBD1 (6 bases). Trimming cost V 6 bases and J 2 bases, with 13 bases left between them. CDR1 MNHNY and CDR2 SVGAGI come from the germline V gene (reference sequence). The CDR3 length is 14 residues. Here the CDR3 DNA reads TGTGCCAGCAGCTCCGGGACAAACAACTATGGCTACACCTTC. Translation: CASSSGTNNYGYTF.

This clone turned up a few times. The genes are TRBV5-1 and TRBJ1-1; D unclear. The CDR3 extends over 14 amino acids. Looked up from germline, CDR1 is SGHRS and CDR2 is YFSETQ. V dropped 0 bases and J dropped 7 bases, with 13 bases sitting between them. The CDR3 DNA follows: TGCGCCAGCAGCTTGGAAGGGAGAGCCAATGAAGCTTTCTTT. Residues: CASSLEGRANEAFF.

V gene TRBV29-1 combines with J gene TRBJ1-2, with D perhaps TRBD1 (5 bases). The CDR3 contains 14 residues. The germline V gene encodes CDR1 SQVTM and CDR2 ANQGSEA. Deletions cut 4 bases from V and 6 bases from J, with 18 bases between. This chain's CDR3 is CSVGQGIGWDGYTF. The CDR3 coding sequence is TGCAGCGTTGGGCAGGGCATAGGCTGGGATGGCTACACCTTC.

This chain links TRBV10-3 with TRBJ1-5, with D perhaps matching TRBD1 (6 bases). The CDR3 length is 15 residues. V dropped 0 bases and J dropped 6 bases, with 12 bases sitting between them. CDR1 and CDR2 (germline): ENHRY, SYGVKD. CDR3 residues: CAISESPGESQPQHF. In nucleotides, the CDR3 is TGTGCCATCAGTGAGTCCCCAGGGGAAAGTCAGCCCCAGCATTTT.

The V gene is TRBV24-1, the J gene TRBJ2-3; 8 bases are shared with TRBD2. V trimming: 7 bases; J trimming: 4 bases; junction bases outside the gene matches: 3. Germline CDR1 reads KGHDR; CDR2 reads SFDVKD. The CDR3 covers 13 residues. As DNA, the CDR3 is TGTGCCACCAGCGAACTAGCGGCAGATACGCAGTATTTT. Its protein product is CATSELAADTQYF.

This chain links TRBV2 with TRBJ1-6; D gene uncertain. Trimming removed 6 bases from V and 2 bases from J, with 5 bases in between. The CDR3 consists of 13 residues. Germline CDR1 SNHLY, CDR2 FYNNEI. The CDR3 reads CASRSAYNSPLHF. The CDR3 DNA reads as TGTGCCAGCAGGAGCGCCTATAATTCACCCCTCCACTTT.

This rearrangement joins TRBV28 to TRBJ2-7; 8 bases are shared with TRBD2. J lost 3 bases, V lost 7 bases, and 8 bases had no gene match. The V gene's germline CDR1 is MDHEN and CDR2 SYDVKM. The CDR3 totals 14 residues. The CDR3 sequence: CASTGGADYYEQYF. The CDR3 nucleotides are TGTGCCAGCACCGGGGGGGCGGACTACTACGAGCAGTACTTC.

The chain combines TRBV30 with TRBJ1-2; 7 nucleotides line up with TRBD1. The V segment lost 3 bases and the J segment 4 bases; nucleotides outside the gene matches: 5. The germline V gene encodes CDR1 GTSNPN and CDR2 SVGIG (reference sequence). This CDR3 spans 13 amino acids. This chain's CDR3 is CAWSGTAIYGYTF. The CDR3 DNA sequence: TGTGCCTGGAGCGGGACAGCCATCTATGGCTACACCTTC.

This rearrangement joins TRBV6-6 to TRBJ2-2; TRBD1 aligns across 9 bases. This CDR3 region has 16 residues. The germline V gene has CDR1 MNHNY and CDR2 SVGAGI (reference sequence). V dropped 0 bases and J dropped 7; count of bases not matched to a gene: 6. This CDR3 is CASSYSGQGLGGELFF. CDR3 DNA: TGTGCCAGCAGTTACTCCGGACAGGGGTTAGGCGGGGAGCTGTTTTTT.

The chain recombines TRBV24-1 with TRBJ2-5; 11 nucleotides line up with TRBD2. V lost 4 bases and J lost 0; bases outside the gene matches: 3. The CDR3 spans 16 residues. Germline V gives CDR1 KGHDR, CDR2 SFDVKD. This CDR3 is CATSDTGLADQETQYF. The CDR3 bases are TGTGCCACCAGTGACACGGGACTAGCGGACCAAGAGACCCAGTACTTC.

The rearrangement joins TRBV11-2 to TRBJ2-1; 7 bases are shared with TRBD2. CDR1 and CDR2 from the germline V gene are SGHAT and FQNNGV. The junction had 8 bases not matched to a gene; V was cut back by 8 bases and J by 4 bases. The CDR3 covers 14 residues. CDR3: CASYSAGRYNEQFF. For the CDR3, the DNA is TGTGCCAGCTACTCAGCGGGGAGATACAATGAGCAGTTCTTC. Together with reference TRBV11-2 and TRBJ2-1, the CDR3 gives the full variable domain: EAGVAQSPRYKIIEKRQSVAFWCNPISGHATLYWYQQILGQGPKLLIQFQNNGVVDDSQLPKDRFSAERLKGVDSTLKIQPAKLEDSAVYLCASYSAGRYNEQFFGPGTRLTVL.